The 32 T cell receptor beta chains below were found in one sample sequenced in a study of T cell repertoires in cytomegalovirus infection. TCRdb used MiXCR to reprocess the reads, holding one entry per CDR3 protein. Among about 110,000 distinct CDR3 sequences listed, around 29% were seen once. Their antigen targets remain unknown. The sequenced sample was CD8+ T cells from cultured PBMCs, obtained from culture after CMV antigen stimulation. All receptors derive from a human donor in good health (CMV status not recorded). Some clones in this sample may be carry-over from other donors' samples.

As concerns this clonotype: A much larger clone lies a single base off, so this may be a read error. The chain combines TRBV7-2 with TRBJ1-1, with D unresolved. The CDR3 spans 13 residues. CDR1 is SGHTA and CDR2 is FQGNSA in the germline V gene. The CDR3 region has the DNA TGTGTCAGCAGCCGGATCGATGACACTGAAGCTTTCTTT. Its protein is CVSSRIDDTEAFF.

J is TRBJ2-7 and V is TRBV2; a possible D gene is TRBD2 (5 bases). The ends were cut back, 4 bases at V and 7 bases at J, with 8 bases in the middle. Germline CDR1 reads SNHLY; CDR2 reads FYNNEI. This CDR3 is built from 11 residues. In DNA form, the CDR3 reads TGTGCCAGCAGTGGAAGGGAGGAGCAGTACTTC. Amino acid sequence: CASSGREEQYF.

A few counts support this clonotype. The gene calls are TRBV12-3 or TRBV12-4 and TRBJ2-3, with 8 bases lining up with TRBD1. The CDR3 sequence is 15 residues long. V lost 4 bases and J lost 2; bases outside the gene matches: 5. In nucleotides, the CDR3 is TGTGCCAGCAGTTCGTGGGGACAGGTCACAGATACGCAGTATTTT. The encoded protein is CASSSWGQVTDTQYF.

This chain connects TRBV4-1 to TRBJ1-1, with TRBD1 matching 8 bases. The CDR3 is 13 residues long. Germline V gene lookup returns CDR1 MGHRA and CDR2 YSYEKL. The ends lost 1 base at V and 8 bases at J; junction bases unmatched: 3. The CDR3 sequence is CASSQGTGREAFF. The DNA for the CDR3 is TGCGCCAGCAGCCAAGGGACAGGGCGCGAAGCTTTCTTT.

The table lists this clonotype with a count of one. The chain carries TRBV20-1 and TRBJ2-1, with D possibly being TRBD2 (5 bases). With 3 bases removed from V and 5 bases from J, the gap between germline ends came to 11 bases. The CDR3 is made up of 13 amino acids. Germline V gene data show CDR1 as DFQATT and CDR2 as SNEGSKA (reference sequence). CDR3 loop: CSASDYRNNEQFF. The CDR3 nucleotides are TGCAGTGCTAGCGACTACAGAAACAATGAGCAGTTCTTC.

With respect to this clonotype: Sequence at one end of the junction differs from germline and may be a read error. V and J are TRBV20-1 and TRBJ1-5, with a tentative D call TRBD1 (6 bases). The CDR3 runs to 14 residues. The germline CDR1 and CDR2 sequences are DFQATT and SNEGSKA (reference sequence). This CDR3 is CSASNEGGLQHQHF. CDR3 in DNA: TGCAGTGCTTCCAATGAGGGGGGTCTACAGCACCAGCATTTT.

A remark on this clonotype: Possible read error: a much larger clone is one base away. The rearrangement joins TRBV6-2 or TRBV6-3 to TRBJ1-6, with 8 bases that match TRBD1. V was pared by 6 bases and J by 7 bases, with 2 bases of the junction left unmatched. There are 13 residues in the CDR3. Germline V gives CDR1 MNHEY, CDR2 SVGEGT. CDR3 residues: CASSRTGNSPLHF. The CDR3 DNA follows: TGTGCCAGCAGCCGGACAGGGAATTCACCCCTCCACTTT.

The chain uses TRBV19 and TRBJ1-2; D is perhaps TRBD1 (5 bases). From germline, CDR1 is LNHDA and CDR2 SQIVND (reference sequence). The CDR3 is 13 amino acids. Trimming took off 7 bases at V and 8 bases at J, with 17 bases between the two ends. This CDR3 reads CASMESGVAGYTF. The CDR3 DNA follows: TGTGCCAGTATGGAGTCGGGGGTAGCGGGCTACACCTTC. Full variable domain (missing parts from reference TRBV19 and TRBJ1-2): DGGITQSPKYLFRKEGQNVTLSCEQNLNHDAMYWYRQDPGQGLRLIYYSQIVNDFQKGDIAEGYSVSREKKESFPLTVTSAQKNPTAFYLCASMESGVAGYTFGSGTRLTVV.

This clonotype was counted between two and nine times. Here the CDR3 reads CASSLEGERGSGANVLTF. The DNA for the CDR3 is TGTGCCAGCAGCTTAGAAGGGGAACGGGGCTCTGGGGCCAACGTCCTGACTTTC. The V gene is TRBV7-6, the J gene TRBJ2-6, with D tentatively TRBD1 or TRBD2 (5 bases each). The CDR3 has 18 residues. Germline loops: CDR1 SGHVS, CDR2 FNYEAQ. V lost 1 base to trimming and J lost 0 bases, with 13 bases between them.

This clonotype occurred many times. V usage is TRBV19 and J usage is TRBJ1-1; perhaps TRBD1 as D (6 bases). There are 14 residues in the CDR3. Trimming took off 9 bases at V and 0 bases at J, with 14 bases between the two ends. Germline-derived CDR1 and CDR2 are LNHDA and SQIVND (reference sequence). The CDR3 protein is CASSTGFMNTEAFF. In DNA, the CDR3 is TGTGCCAGCTCAACAGGGTTCATGAACACTGAAGCTTTCTTT.

This sequence joins TRBV7-9 and TRBJ2-7, with 8 bases identical to TRBD1. This CDR3 has 14 amino acids. V was pared by 3 bases and J by 2 bases, with 3 bases of the junction left unmatched. Germline-derived CDR1 and CDR2 are SEHNR and FQNEAQ (reference sequence). The CDR3 DNA follows: TGTGCCAGCAGCTTGACAGGGGTCACCTACGAGCAGTACTTC. Encoded protein: CASSLTGVTYEQYF.

The chain joins TRBV28 to TRBJ1-4; 12 positions agree with TRBD1. The CDR3 runs to 14 residues. From germline, CDR1 is MDHEN and CDR2 SYDVKM. Trimming took 5 bases from V and 7 from J; bases not matched to a gene: 2. The CDR3 protein is CASSRDRGLEKLFF. CDR3 DNA: TGTGCCAGCAGTAGGGACAGGGGGCTTGAAAAACTGTTTTTT.

The gene calls are TRBV10-3 and TRBJ1-1; maybe TRBD1 (6 bases). The V gene's germline CDR1 is ENHRY and CDR2 SYGVKD. The V end was cut by 3 bases, the J end by 5 bases, with 19 bases between. This CDR3 comprises 16 residues. The CDR3, as DNA: TGTGCCATCAGTGACGAGGGGGTCGTGGGCGCAACTGAAGCTTTCTTT. Its protein product is CAISDEGVVGATEAFF.

The CDR3: CASSPRASGVADTQYF. DNA of the CDR3: TGTGCCAGCAGCCCCCGGGCTAGCGGGGTGGCAGATACGCAGTATTTT. The gene calls are TRBV9 and TRBJ2-3, with 9 nucleotides matching TRBD2. The CDR3 sequence is 16 residues long. Germline V gene lookup returns CDR1 SGDLS and CDR2 YYNGEE. J was trimmed by 4 bases and V by 4 bases; bases with no gene match: 10. The full variable domain, with the rest looked up from reference TRBV9 and TRBJ2-3, is DSGVTQTPKHLITATGQRVTLRCSPRSGDLSVYWYQQSLDQGLQFLIQYYNGEERAKGNILERFSAQQFPDLHSELNLSSLELGDSALYFCASSPRASGVADTQYFGPGTRLTVL.

The J gene is TRBJ2-3, the V gene TRBV29-1, with TRBD1 as a possible D gene (5 bases). V lost 5 bases to trimming and J lost 2 bases, with 14 bases between them. The CDR3 covers 14 residues. Germline loops: CDR1 SQVTM, CDR2 ANQGSEA. The CDR3 loop is CSVSDRPDTDTQYF. The DNA of the CDR3 is TGCAGCGTTAGCGACAGACCTGACACAGATACGCAGTATTTT.

The V and J genes are TRBV12-3 or TRBV12-4 and TRBJ1-5; 8 bases match TRBD1. V was clipped by 3 bases and J by 6 bases; unmatched bases: 16. This CDR3 has 18 amino acids. CDR3 DNA sequence: TGTGCCAGCAGTTTTGATACAGGGGGTGAAGATTTACTTCAGCCCCAGCATTTT. Protein: CASSFDTGGEDLLQPQHF.

This chain uses TRBV6-8 with TRBJ1-6; D perhaps matches TRBD1 (5 bases). The germline V gene has CDR1 MNHGY and CDR2 SAAAGT. CDR3 length: 13 residues. Deletions cut 7 bases from V and 6 bases from J, with 10 bases between. The CDR3 reads CASTGVLNSPLHF. DNA of the CDR3: TGTGCCAGCACGGGGGTTCTTAATTCACCCCTCCACTTT.

This clonotype appeared once. The V and J genes are TRBV7-2 and TRBJ2-3, with 10 bases lining up with TRBD2. V gave up 4 bases and J gave up 2 bases; unmatched junction bases: 6. Germline loops: CDR1 SGHTA, CDR2 FQGNSA. The length of the CDR3 is 16 residues. The CDR3 is CASSYGLAENTDTQYF. For the CDR3, the DNA is TGTGCCAGCAGCTATGGACTAGCGGAGAACACAGATACGCAGTATTTT.

This chain joins TRBV30 and TRBJ2-3, with D unclear. In germline, CDR1 is GTSNPN, CDR2 SVGIG (reference sequence). V was cut by 0 bases and J by 0 bases, with 10 bases left in between. The CDR3 totals 15 residues. This CDR3 reads CAWSVGGSSTDTQYF. The CDR3 nucleotides are TGTGCCTGGAGTGTGGGCGGCTCTAGCACAGATACGCAGTATTTT.

The chain carries TRBV18 and TRBJ1-2; D gene ambiguous. Germline V gene sequence: CDR1 KGHSH, CDR2 LQKENI. This CDR3 is built from 13 residues. V lost 0 bases and J 3 bases, leaving 5 bases between the germline ends. In nucleotides, the CDR3 is TGTGCCAGCTCACCACCAACCGACTATGGCTACACCTTC. This gives the protein CASSPPTDYGYTF.

The table lists this clonotype with many counts. The chain carries TRBV7-8 and TRBJ1-1; no clear D. Trimming cost V 0 bases and J 5 bases, with 10 bases left between them. In germline, CDR1 is SGHVS, CDR2 FQNEAQ. The CDR3 contains 14 residues. The CDR3 coding sequence is TGTGCCAGCAGCTTAGCGTTGAGGGTTACTGAAGCTTTCTTT. Amino acid sequence: CASSLALRVTEAFF.

There are a few counts of this clonotype. This chain connects TRBV12-5 to TRBJ2-1; no firm D call. CDR3 length equals 12 residues. Germline assignment: CDR1 LGHNT and CDR2 FRNRAP. The V end lost 0 bases, the J end lost 6 bases, and 3 bases lay between the germline ends. The DNA for the CDR3 is TGTGCTAGTGGTTTGGTAGGCAATGAGCAGTTCTTC. Translating gives CASGLVGNEQFF. Complete variable domain (other parts from reference TRBV12-5 and TRBJ2-1): DARVTQTPRHKVTEMGQEVTMRCQPILGHNTVFWYRQTMMQGLELLAYFRNRAPLDDSGMPKDRFSAEMPDATLATLKIQPSEPRDSAVYFCASGLVGNEQFFGPGTRLTVL.

This clonotype was picked up a small number of times. The gene calls are TRBV5-1 and TRBJ2-1; 8 bases are a match to TRBD2. The length of the CDR3 is 15 residues. Germline V lookup: CDR1 SGHRS, CDR2 YFSETQ. Losses at the gene ends were 4 bases for V and 7 bases for J; bases not matched to a gene: 10. The CDR3 spells CASSAGTSIYNEQFF. The DNA for the CDR3 is TGCGCCAGCAGCGCCGGGACTAGTATCTATAATGAGCAGTTCTTC. The whole variable domain, filled in from reference TRBV5-1 and TRBJ2-1, reads KAGVTQTPRYLIKTRGQQVTLSCSPISGHRSVSWYQQTPGQGLQFLFEYFSETQRNKGNFPGRFSGRQFSNSRSEMNVSTLELGDSALYLCASSAGTSIYNEQFFGPGTRLTVL.

This clonotype was seen many times. The chain combines TRBV11-2 with TRBJ1-1; D is undetermined. From germline, CDR1 is SGHAT and CDR2 FQNNGV. V was cut by 1 base and J by 0 bases, with 12 bases left in between. There are 16 residues in the CDR3. As DNA, the CDR3 is TGTGCCAGCAGCTTAGCTGATGTAGCTGTGAACACTGAAGCTTTCTTT. Protein: CASSLADVAVNTEAFF.

The gene calls are TRBV12-3 or TRBV12-4 and TRBJ2-1; TRBD2 is a possible D gene (5 bases). The ends were cut back, 3 bases at V and 0 bases at J, with 9 bases in the middle. This CDR3 has 15 residues. The CDR3 here is CASSFLAPSYNEQFF. CDR3 DNA: TGTGCCAGCAGTTTCCTAGCTCCCTCCTACAATGAGCAGTTCTTC.

This clonotype came up once. The CDR3 region has the DNA TGTGCCAGCAGCCCACAGGGGGCAGGATACAATGAGCAGTTCTTC. Encoded protein: CASSPQGAGYNEQFF. The V gene is TRBV13, the J gene TRBJ2-1; 9 nucleotides line up with TRBD1. This CDR3 contains 15 residues. The junction had 6 bases not matched to a gene; V was cut back by 5 bases and J by 4 bases. The germline V gene encodes CDR1 PRHDT and CDR2 FYEKMQ (reference sequence).

This clonotype has more than one count but fewer than ten. The chain recombines TRBV7-9 with TRBJ2-1; TRBD2 matches at 13 bases. The germline CDR1 and CDR2 sequences are SEHNR and FQNEAQ (reference sequence). V trimming: 5 bases; J trimming: 7 bases; junction bases outside the gene matches: 5. The CDR3 sequence is 15 residues long. The CDR3 loop reads CASSVLAGGPNEQFF. Here the CDR3 DNA reads TGTGCCAGCAGCGTACTAGCGGGGGGGCCAAATGAGCAGTTCTTC.

J is TRBJ1-5 and V is TRBV27; D is possibly TRBD1 (5 bases). Germline CDR1 is MNHEY and CDR2 is SMNVEV (reference sequence). V lost 0 bases and J lost 6, with 6 bases in between. This CDR3 region has 13 residues. CDR3 protein: CASSLSGAQPQHF. The DNA of the CDR3 is TGTGCCAGCAGTTTATCCGGGGCTCAGCCCCAGCATTTT.

The chain is built from TRBV20-1 and TRBJ2-1; TRBD2 aligns across 7 bases. Per germline, CDR1 DFQATT and CDR2 SNEGSKA (reference sequence). This CDR3 region has 14 residues. Trimming removed 5 bases from V and 5 bases from J; junction bases left unmatched: 9. CDR3 nucleotides: TGCAGTGCTCCACAGGCGGGGGTGAACAATGAGCAGTTCTTC. The encoded protein is CSAPQAGVNNEQFF.

J is TRBJ2-2 and V is TRBV27; 13 bases match TRBD2. CDR1 and CDR2 (germline): MNHEY, SMNVEV (reference sequence). Trimming took 3 bases from V and 2 from J; bases not matched to a gene: 6. The length of the CDR3 is 18 residues. CDR3 sequence (DNA): TGTGCCAGCAGTTTCGAGACTAGCGGGGGGTCTAACACCGGGGAGCTGTTTTTT. Protein sequence: CASSFETSGGSNTGELFF.

This clonotype was counted a few times. This rearrangement joins TRBV19 to TRBJ1-1; D perhaps matches TRBD1 (5 bases). V was cut by 4 bases and J by 1 base, with 10 bases left in between. Germline values: CDR1 LNHDA, CDR2 SQIVND (reference sequence). CDR3 length: 14 residues. CDR3: CASSKVGANTEAFF. CDR3 sequence (DNA): TGTGCCAGTAGTAAGGTAGGGGCGAACACTGAAGCTTTCTTT.

This clonotype was picked up a small number of times. The chain combines TRBV7-3 with TRBJ2-4; 7 nucleotides match TRBD1. The length of the CDR3 is 15 residues. Germline lookup yields CDR1 SGHTA and CDR2 FQGTGA. Germline trimming cut 5 bases from V and 6 bases from J; bases unmatched to any gene: 10. The CDR3 is CASSRTRQGRNIQYF. CDR3 coding DNA: TGTGCCAGCAGCCGCACCCGACAGGGTAGAAACATTCAGTACTTC.